The source of this T cell receptor beta chain is a study of identifying expanded T cells in peripheral blood. Profiled with immunoSEQ multiplex PCR; TCRdb holds only in-frame clones, not every one. The repertoire holds about 90,000 clones, with 70% to 90% as singletons. V was cut by 5 bases and J by 0 bases, with 11 bases left in between. The CDR3 contains 14 residues. Germline V gene lookup returns CDR1 SEHNR and CDR2 FQNEAQ (reference sequence). The chain recombines TRBV7-9 with TRBJ2-7, with D maybe TRBD2 (6 bases). Sequenced sample: blood. This TCR came from a person aged 18 to 75 in good health. The CDR3 DNA is TGTGCCAGCAGCGGAGGGCTGAACTCCTACGAGCAGTACTTC. It is translated as CASSGGLNSYEQYF.